This T cell receptor (beta chain) was obtained from a study of cytomegalovirus exposure and HLA in healthy donors. At the level of the study: Early on, a data release was issued that held approximately 92 million unique TCRs from HLA-typed donors.

This CDR3 spans 20 amino acids. J was trimmed by 2 bases and V by 4 bases; bases with no gene match: 13. CDR1 and CDR2 from the germline V gene are SGDLS and YYNGEE. PCR used 60 Vbeta primers and 13 Jbeta primers. This table comes from immunoSEQ multiplex PCR, and its TCRdb copy is limited to in-frame clones, with some not included. The sample lists approximately 190,000 clones; around 84% were seen once. V and J are TRBV9 and TRBJ2-1, with 15 nucleotides matching TRBD2. The clonotype was recovered from a woman in her late teens or twenties in good health and CMV-seronegative. The sequenced sample was PBMCs. The CDR3: CASSPVGGTSGRPPYNEQFF. The DNA for the CDR3 is TGTGCCAGCAGCCCCGTCGGGGGGACTAGCGGGAGGCCACCCTACAATGAGCAGTTCTTC.